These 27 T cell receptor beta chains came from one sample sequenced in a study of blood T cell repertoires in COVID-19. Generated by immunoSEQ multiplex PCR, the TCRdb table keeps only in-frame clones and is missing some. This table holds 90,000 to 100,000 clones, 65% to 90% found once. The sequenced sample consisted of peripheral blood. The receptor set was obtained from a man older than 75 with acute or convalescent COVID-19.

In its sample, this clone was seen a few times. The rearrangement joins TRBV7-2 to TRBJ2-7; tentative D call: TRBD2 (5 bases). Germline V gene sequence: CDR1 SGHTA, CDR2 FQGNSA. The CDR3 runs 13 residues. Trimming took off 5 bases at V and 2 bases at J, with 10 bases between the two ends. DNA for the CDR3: TGTGCCAGCAGCACTTCCGGGACCTACGAGCAGTACTTC. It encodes CASSTSGTYEQYF.

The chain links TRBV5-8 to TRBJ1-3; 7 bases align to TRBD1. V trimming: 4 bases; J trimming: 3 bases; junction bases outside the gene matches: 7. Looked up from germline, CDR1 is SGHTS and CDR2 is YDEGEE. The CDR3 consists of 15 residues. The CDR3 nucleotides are TGTGCCAGCAGCCGACAGACAGGGAATGGAAACACCATATATTTT. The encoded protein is CASSRQTGNGNTIYF.

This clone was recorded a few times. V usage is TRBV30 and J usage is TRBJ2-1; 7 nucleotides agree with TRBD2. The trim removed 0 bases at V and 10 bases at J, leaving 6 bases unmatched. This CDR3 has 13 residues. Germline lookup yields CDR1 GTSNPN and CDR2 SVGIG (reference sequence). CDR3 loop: CAWSVESGAEQFF. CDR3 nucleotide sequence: TGTGCCTGGAGTGTAGAAAGCGGGGCCGAGCAGTTCTTC.

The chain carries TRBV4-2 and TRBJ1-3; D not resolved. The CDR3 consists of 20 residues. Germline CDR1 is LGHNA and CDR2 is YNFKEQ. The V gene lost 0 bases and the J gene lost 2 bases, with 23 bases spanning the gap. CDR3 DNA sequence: TGTGCCAGCAGCCAAGAGGACCCCCAGGAGGCGCTCTCGGCTGGAAACACCATATATTTT. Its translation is CASSQEDPQEALSAGNTIYF.

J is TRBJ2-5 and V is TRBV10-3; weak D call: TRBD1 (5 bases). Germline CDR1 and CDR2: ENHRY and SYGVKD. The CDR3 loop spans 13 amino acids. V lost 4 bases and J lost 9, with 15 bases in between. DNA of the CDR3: TGTGCCATCAGTGTCCAGGCAGGGCCGCCCCAGTACTTC. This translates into CAISVQAGPPQYF.

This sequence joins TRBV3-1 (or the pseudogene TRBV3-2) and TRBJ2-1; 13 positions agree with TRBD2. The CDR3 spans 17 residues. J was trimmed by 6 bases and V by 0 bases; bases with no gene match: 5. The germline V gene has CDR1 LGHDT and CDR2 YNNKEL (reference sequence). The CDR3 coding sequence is TGTGCCAGCAGCCAAGATCAGGGACTAGCGGGGTCCAATGAGCAGTTCTTC. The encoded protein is CASSQDQGLAGSNEQFF.

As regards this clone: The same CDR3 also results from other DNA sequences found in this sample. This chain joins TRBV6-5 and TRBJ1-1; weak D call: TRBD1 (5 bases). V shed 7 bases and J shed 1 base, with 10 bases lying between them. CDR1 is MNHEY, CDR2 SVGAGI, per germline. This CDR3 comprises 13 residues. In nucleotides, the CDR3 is TGTGCCAGCAAACGGGGGGGGAACACTGAAGCTTTCTTT. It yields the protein CASKRGGNTEAFF.

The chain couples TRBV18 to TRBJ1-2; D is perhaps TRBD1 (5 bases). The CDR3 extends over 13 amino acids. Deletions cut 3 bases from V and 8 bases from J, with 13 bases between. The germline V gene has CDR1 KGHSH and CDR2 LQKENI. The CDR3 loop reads CASSPAGLGGYTF. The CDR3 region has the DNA TGTGCCAGCTCACCGGCAGGGCTTGGAGGCTACACCTTC. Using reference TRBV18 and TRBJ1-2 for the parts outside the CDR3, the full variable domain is NAGVMQNPRHLVRRRGQEARLRCSPMKGHSHVYWYRQLPEEGLKFMVYLQKENIIDESGMPKERFSAEFPKEGPSILRIQQVVRGDSAAYFCASSPAGLGGYTFGSGTRLTVV.

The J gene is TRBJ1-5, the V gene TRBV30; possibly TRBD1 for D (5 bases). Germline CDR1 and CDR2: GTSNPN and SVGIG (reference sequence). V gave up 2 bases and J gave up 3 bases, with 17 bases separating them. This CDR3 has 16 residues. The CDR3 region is CAWSPRNGGSNQPQHF. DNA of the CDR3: TGTGCCTGGAGTCCTAGAAACGGGGGGTCCAATCAGCCCCAGCATTTT.

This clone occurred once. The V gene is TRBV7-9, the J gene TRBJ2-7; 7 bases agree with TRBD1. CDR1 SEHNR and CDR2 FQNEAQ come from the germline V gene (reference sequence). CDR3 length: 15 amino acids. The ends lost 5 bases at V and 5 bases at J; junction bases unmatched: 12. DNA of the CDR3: TGTGCCAGCAGCGTCTCCGGGACAGTATCAAACGAGCAGTACTTC. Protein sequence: CASSVSGTVSNEQYF.

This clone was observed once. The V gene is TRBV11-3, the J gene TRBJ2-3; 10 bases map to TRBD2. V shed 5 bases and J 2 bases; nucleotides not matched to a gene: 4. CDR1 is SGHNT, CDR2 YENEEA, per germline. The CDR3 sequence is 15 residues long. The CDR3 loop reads CASSQREGPTDTQYF. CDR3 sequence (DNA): TGTGCCAGCAGCCAGCGGGAGGGCCCCACAGATACGCAGTATTTT.

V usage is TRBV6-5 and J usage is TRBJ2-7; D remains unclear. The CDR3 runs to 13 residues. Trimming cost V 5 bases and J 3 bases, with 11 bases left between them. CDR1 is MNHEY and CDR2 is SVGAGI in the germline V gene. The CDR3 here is CASSTRQHYEQYF. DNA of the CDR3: TGTGCCAGCAGTACCAGACAACACTACGAGCAGTACTTC.

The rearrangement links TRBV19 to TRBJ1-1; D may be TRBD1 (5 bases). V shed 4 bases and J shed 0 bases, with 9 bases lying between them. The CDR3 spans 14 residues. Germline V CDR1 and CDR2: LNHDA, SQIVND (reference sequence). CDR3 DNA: TGTGCCAGTAGTAATCCGGGGGTGAACACTGAAGCTTTCTTT. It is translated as CASSNPGVNTEAFF.

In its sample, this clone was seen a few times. CDR3 residues: CASSARQGVSRNTIYF. CDR3 DNA sequence: TGTGCCAGCAGCGCCAGACAGGGCGTCTCGAGAAACACCATATATTTT. This chain joins TRBV9 and TRBJ1-3; 7 nucleotides agree with TRBD1. The CDR3 contains 16 residues. Germline values: CDR1 SGDLS, CDR2 YYNGEE. V lost 3 bases and J lost 5; bases outside the gene matches: 11.

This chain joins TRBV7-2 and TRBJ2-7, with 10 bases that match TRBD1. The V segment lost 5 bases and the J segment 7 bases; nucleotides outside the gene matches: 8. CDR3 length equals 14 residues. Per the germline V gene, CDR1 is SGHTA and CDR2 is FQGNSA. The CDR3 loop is CASSPSGQGREQYF. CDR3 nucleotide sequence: TGTGCCAGCAGCCCCTCGGGACAGGGGCGGGAGCAGTACTTC. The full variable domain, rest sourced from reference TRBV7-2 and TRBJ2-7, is GAGVSQSPSNKVTEKGKDVELRCDPISGHTALYWYRQSLGQGLEFLIYFQGNSAPDKSGLPSDRFSAERTGGSVSTLTIQRTQQEDSAVYLCASSPSGQGREQYFGPGTRLTVT.

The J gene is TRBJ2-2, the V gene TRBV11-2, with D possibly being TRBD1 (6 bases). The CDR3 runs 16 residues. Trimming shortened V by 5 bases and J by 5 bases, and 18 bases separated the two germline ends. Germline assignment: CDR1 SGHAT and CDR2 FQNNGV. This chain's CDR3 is CASSPRLDSNTGELFF. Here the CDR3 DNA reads TGTGCCAGCAGCCCCCGACTGGACAGTAATACCGGGGAGCTGTTTTTT.

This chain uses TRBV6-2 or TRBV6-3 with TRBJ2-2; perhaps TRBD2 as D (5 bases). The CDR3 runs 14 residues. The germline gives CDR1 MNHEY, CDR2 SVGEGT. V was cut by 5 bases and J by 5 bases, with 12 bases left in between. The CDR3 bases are TGTGCCAGCAGTAGGGTACCGGGGACCGGGGAGCTGTTTTTT. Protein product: CASSRVPGTGELFF.

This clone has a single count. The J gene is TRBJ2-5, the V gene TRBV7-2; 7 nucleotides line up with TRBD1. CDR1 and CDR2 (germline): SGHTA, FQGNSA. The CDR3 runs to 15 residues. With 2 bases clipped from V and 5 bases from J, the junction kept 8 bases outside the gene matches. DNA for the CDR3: TGTGCCAGCAGCTTACCCGGGACAGCCCAGGAGACCCAGTACTTC. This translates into CASSLPGTAQETQYF.

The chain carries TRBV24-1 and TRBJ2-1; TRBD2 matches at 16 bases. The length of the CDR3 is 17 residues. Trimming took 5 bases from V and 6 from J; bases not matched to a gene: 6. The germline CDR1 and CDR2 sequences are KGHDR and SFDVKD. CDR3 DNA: TGTGCCACCAGTGGGGGACTAGCGGGAGGGTCGATCAATGAGCAGTTCTTC. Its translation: CATSGGLAGGSINEQFF.

The CDR3, as DNA: TGTGCCAGCAGCCTACTTGGACTAGCGGGGGGGGAGACCCAGTACTTC. It specifies CASSLLGLAGGETQYF. The chain couples TRBV7-2 to TRBJ2-5; 15 positions match TRBD2. The length of the CDR3 is 16 residues. J was trimmed by 5 bases and V by 5 bases; bases with no gene match: 6. Germline CDR1 reads SGHTA; CDR2 reads FQGNSA.

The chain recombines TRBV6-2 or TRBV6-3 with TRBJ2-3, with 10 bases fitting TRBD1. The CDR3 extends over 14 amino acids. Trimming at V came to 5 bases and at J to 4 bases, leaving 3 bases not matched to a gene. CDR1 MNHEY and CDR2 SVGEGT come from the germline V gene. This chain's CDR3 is CASSDRGPPDTQYF. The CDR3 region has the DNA TGTGCCAGCAGTGACAGGGGGCCCCCAGATACGCAGTATTTT.

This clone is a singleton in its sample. CDR3 sequence reads: CASSFQTGVNEQFF. DNA for the CDR3: TGTGCCAGCAGCTTTCAAACAGGGGTTAATGAGCAGTTCTTC. The rearrangement joins TRBV5-8 to TRBJ2-1; 7 positions match TRBD1. The germline gives CDR1 SGHTS, CDR2 YDEGEE. The CDR3 runs 14 residues. The V gene end was trimmed by 2 bases and the J gene end by 7 bases; junction bases not matched to a gene: 6.

The CDR3 loop reads CASTPGISARAEYGYTF. CDR3 DNA sequence: TGTGCCAGTACCCCCGGTATATCGGCCAGGGCTGAGTATGGCTACACCTTC. The chain couples TRBV19 to TRBJ1-2; perhaps TRBD1 as D (5 bases). The V and J ends lost 7 bases and 5 bases respectively, with 26 bases between them. The CDR3 contains 17 residues. Germline V lookup: CDR1 LNHDA, CDR2 SQIVND (reference sequence).

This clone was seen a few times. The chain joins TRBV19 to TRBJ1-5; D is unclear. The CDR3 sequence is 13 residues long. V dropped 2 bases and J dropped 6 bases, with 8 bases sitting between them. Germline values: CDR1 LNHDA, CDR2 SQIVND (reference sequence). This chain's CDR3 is CASSISSVQPQHF. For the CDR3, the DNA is TGTGCCAGTAGTATATCTTCGGTTCAGCCCCAGCATTTT.

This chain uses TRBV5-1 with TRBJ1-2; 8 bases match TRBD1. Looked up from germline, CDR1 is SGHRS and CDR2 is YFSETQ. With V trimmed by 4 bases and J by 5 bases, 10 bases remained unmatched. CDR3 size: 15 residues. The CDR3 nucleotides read TGCGCCAGCAGCCAATACGGACAGGGTGATTATGGCTACACCTTC. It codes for CASSQYGQGDYGYTF.

CDR3: CASSLQGAGQETQYF. In DNA form, the CDR3 reads TGTGCCAGCAGCTTGCAGGGGGCGGGTCAAGAGACCCAGTACTTC. The V call is TRBV5-4, the J call TRBJ2-5, with TRBD1 matching over 8 bases. With 1 base clipped from V and 2 bases from J, the junction kept 4 bases outside the gene matches. CDR3 length equals 15 residues. Germline CDR1 is SGHNT and CDR2 is YYREEE (reference sequence).

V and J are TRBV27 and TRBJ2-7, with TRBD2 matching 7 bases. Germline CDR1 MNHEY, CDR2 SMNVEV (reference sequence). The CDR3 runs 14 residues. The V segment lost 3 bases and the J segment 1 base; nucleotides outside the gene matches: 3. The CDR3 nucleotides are TGTGCCAGCAGTTTCAAGCGGGGTTCCTACGAGCAGTACTTC. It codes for CASSFKRGSYEQYF.